These 18 T cell receptor beta chains came from one sample sequenced in a study of OX40 agonist ivuxolimab in advanced cancers. Produced via immunoSEQ multiplex PCR; TCRdb's table is partial and in-frame only. Among about 66,000 clones listed, roughly 80% were seen once. The sample in question was CD4+ or CD8+ T cells sorted from blood, obtained in a trial of the OX40 agonist ivuxolimab. These receptors were collected from an adult with an advanced solid tumor such as melanoma, head and neck, liver or kidney cancer.

The chain recombines TRBV25-1 with TRBJ2-3; D not certain. Trimming removed 5 bases from V and 4 bases from J, with 16 bases in between. The CDR3 length is 15 residues. Germline values: CDR1 MGHDK, CDR2 SYGVNS. In nucleotides, the CDR3 is TGTGCCAGCAGTAGTGAATCATGGGTGGCAGATACGCAGTATTTT. Its protein product is CASSSESWVADTQYF.

This chain joins TRBV20-1 and TRBJ2-7; a weak D match, TRBD1 (5 bases). V gave up 1 base and J gave up 7 bases, with 5 bases separating them. Germline CDR1 and CDR2: DFQATT and SNEGSKA (reference sequence). There are 10 residues in the CDR3. The CDR3 nucleotides read TGCAGTGCTAGAGGGACAGAGCAGTACTTC. Translating it yields CSARGTEQYF.

This clone rates as medium-sized (0.01 to 0.1%). This sequence joins TRBV9 and TRBJ1-5; D unresolved. CDR3 length equals 15 residues. V lost 0 bases to trimming and J lost 7 bases, with 14 bases between them. From germline, CDR1 is SGDLS and CDR2 YYNGEE. CDR3 nucleotides: TGTGCCAGCAGCGTAGGAGCGCGGGAAGAGCAGCCCCAGCATTTT. Translated: CASSVGAREEQPQHF.

The rearrangement uses TRBV19 and TRBJ1-6; D is undetermined. The V gene's germline CDR1 is LNHDA and CDR2 SQIVND (reference sequence). This CDR3 spans 14 amino acids. V shed 5 bases and J shed 3 bases, with 8 bases lying between them. For the CDR3, the DNA is TGTGCCAGTAGTCCAGGTCACTATAATTCACCCCTCCACTTT. Encoded protein: CASSPGHYNSPLHF.

The V and J genes are TRBV27 and TRBJ2-7; 13 nucleotides match TRBD2. The CDR3 is 16 amino acids. The V gene's germline CDR1 is MNHEY and CDR2 SMNVEV (reference sequence). The J segment lost 5 bases and the V segment lost 5 bases, leaving 9 bases of the junction unmatched. The CDR3 nucleotides are TGTGCCAGCAGTCCCCGACTAGCGGGGGGTAAGAACGAGCAGTACTTC. It encodes CASSPRLAGGKNEQYF.

This clone showed up just once. The chain links TRBV28 to TRBJ1-4, with 9 bases that match TRBD1. With V trimmed by 6 bases and J by 4 bases, 6 bases remained unmatched. Germline lookup yields CDR1 MDHEN and CDR2 SYDVKM. CDR3 size: 15 residues. CDR3 coding DNA: TGTGCCAGCAGGACGGGACAGGGCCTTAATGAAAAACTGTTTTTT. This codes for CASRTGQGLNEKLFF. Drawing the rest from reference TRBV28 and TRBJ1-4, the complete variable domain is DVKVTQSSRYLVKRTGEKVFLECVQDMDHENMFWYRQDPGLGLRLIYFSYDVKMKEKGDIPEGYSVSREKKERFSLILESASTNQTSMYLCASRTGQGLNEKLFFGSGTQLSVL.

V is TRBV6-6 and J is TRBJ2-1, with a tentative D call TRBD2 (7 bases). Trimming stripped 5 bases from V and 8 bases from J, with 19 bases between. The CDR3 has 15 amino acids. Germline V gene sequence: CDR1 MNHNY, CDR2 SVGAGI (reference sequence). For the CDR3, the DNA is TGTGCCAGCAGTCTAAGGGGGGGCCTTTTATATGAGCAGTTCTTC. This translates into CASSLRGGLLYEQFF.

The chain uses TRBV16 and TRBJ1-5, with 10 bases identical to TRBD1. Losses at the gene ends were 4 bases for V and 5 bases for J; bases not matched to a gene: 5. The CDR3 has 15 amino acids. Per germline, CDR1 KGHSY and CDR2 FQNENV. This CDR3 reads CASSLLGTGDQPQHF. In nucleotides, the CDR3 is TGTGCCAGCAGCCTCTTAGGGACAGGGGATCAGCCCCAGCATTTT. The full variable domain, completed using reference TRBV16 and TRBJ1-5, is GEEVAQTPKHLVRGEGQKAKLYCAPIKGHSYVFWYQQVLKNEFKFLISFQNENVFDETGMPKERFSAKCLPNSPCSLEIQATKLEDSAVYFCASSLLGTGDQPQHFGDGTRLSIL.

V and J are TRBV6-5 and TRBJ1-6; D is undetermined. The CDR3 is 13 residues long. Trimming removed 1 base from V and 8 bases from J, with 6 bases in between. Germline loops: CDR1 MNHEY, CDR2 SVGAGI. The CDR3 sequence is CASSYLADSPLHF. As DNA, the CDR3 is TGTGCCAGCAGTTACTTGGCTGATTCACCCCTCCACTTT.

The chain links TRBV7-9 to TRBJ2-3; TRBD2 is a possible D gene (5 bases). Germline CDR1 is SEHNR and CDR2 is FQNEAQ (reference sequence). This CDR3 is built from 14 residues. The V and J ends lost 1 base and 2 bases respectively, with 7 bases between them. CDR3 protein: CASSLERATDTQYF. The CDR3 DNA reads TGTGCCAGCAGCTTAGAGAGGGCCACAGATACGCAGTATTTT.

This clone was seen once. V usage is TRBV5-1 and J usage is TRBJ2-1, with a tentative D call TRBD2 (6 bases). This CDR3 spans 13 amino acids. CDR1 is SGHRS and CDR2 is YFSETQ in the germline V gene. V lost 6 bases to trimming and J lost 7 bases, with 14 bases between them. The CDR3 spells CASKREYRNEQFF. Here the CDR3 DNA reads TGCGCCAGCAAACGGGAGTATCGGAATGAGCAGTTCTTC.

This clone was found a few times. The chain employs TRBV7-9 and TRBJ1-1; D is unclear. The V end was cut by 1 base, the J end by 3 bases, with 9 bases between. The CDR3 contains 14 residues. CDR1 SEHNR and CDR2 FQNEAQ come from the germline V gene (reference sequence). In nucleotides, the CDR3 is TGTGCCAGCAGCTTAGGCGGCACCTACACTGAAGCTTTCTTT. Translation: CASSLGGTYTEAFF.

This clone is labeled as medium-sized. V is TRBV15 and J is TRBJ1-2; TRBD1 might be the D (5 bases). Per the germline V gene, CDR1 is LNHNV and CDR2 is YYDKDF (reference sequence). This CDR3 is built from 14 residues. Trimming pared 0 bases from V and 5 bases from J, leaving 10 bases between. CDR3 residues: CATSRDLAGYGYTF. The CDR3 DNA reads TGTGCCACCAGCAGAGATCTCGCAGGGTATGGCTACACCTTC.

V and J are TRBV2 and TRBJ2-3; TRBD2 matches at 9 bases. CDR1 SNHLY and CDR2 FYNNEI come from the germline V gene. The CDR3 has 14 amino acids. V was pared by 1 base and J by 11 bases, with 7 bases of the junction left unmatched. The CDR3 reads CASSEERARGGQYF. CDR3 coding DNA: TGTGCCAGCAGTGAAGAGAGGGCGCGGGGGGGGCAGTATTTT.

The chain employs TRBV19 and TRBJ1-1; D possibly corresponds to TRBD1 (5 bases). Trimming left V 3 bases short and J 5 bases short, with 13 bases between. The CDR3 spans 14 residues. Germline loops: CDR1 LNHDA, CDR2 SQIVND (reference sequence). As DNA, the CDR3 is TGTGCCAGTAGTATCCCCGGGGGGGTAACTGAAGCTTTCTTT. This sequence encodes CASSIPGGVTEAFF.

The chain uses TRBV11-2 and TRBJ1-4; D remains unclear. V was trimmed by 1 base and J by 7 bases, leaving 4 bases between them. From germline, CDR1 is SGHAT and CDR2 FQNNGV. The CDR3 is 12 amino acids. DNA of the CDR3: TGTGCCAGCAGCTTAGGGGTTGAAAAACTGTTTTTT. Amino acids: CASSLGVEKLFF.

V gene TRBV10-3 combines with J gene TRBJ2-2; tentative D call: TRBD1 (6 bases). Germline V gives CDR1 ENHRY, CDR2 SYGVKD. The length of the CDR3 is 14 residues. The V gene lost 4 bases and the J gene lost 7 bases, with 13 bases spanning the gap. The CDR3 reads CAISGSGADGELFF. The CDR3 DNA reads TGTGCCATCAGTGGGTCAGGGGCCGACGGGGAGCTGTTTTTT.

The chain is built from TRBV2 and TRBJ1-5, with D possibly being TRBD1 (6 bases). This CDR3 is built from 14 residues. Germline CDR1 and CDR2: SNHLY and FYNNEI. V was shortened by 7 bases and J by 6 bases, with 16 bases between the two germline ends. This CDR3 reads CASTDRTSSQPQHF. The CDR3 DNA is TGTGCCAGCACAGACAGGACCTCAAGTCAGCCCCAGCATTTT. The variable domain in full, with the rest retrieved from reference TRBV2 and TRBJ1-5, is EPEVTQTPSHQVTQMGQEVILRCVPISNHLYFYWYRQILGQKVEFLVSFYNNEISEKSEIFDDQFSVERPDGSNFTLKIRSTKLEDSAMYFCASTDRTSSQPQHFGDGTRLSIL.